This T cell receptor (beta chain) was captured by sequencing in a study of T cells in women clearing cervical HPV infection. Study-wide background: Cases: HPV16-related CIN3 or worse on histology, 2 invasive cancers. HLA type could not be excluded as a confounder.

Libraries were prepared by immunoSEQ multiplex PCR; TCRdb keeps only in-frame clonotypes and omits some of them. This listing includes approximately 52,000 clones. Of note for this clone: From the germline J gene comes the end of the CDR3, since the read stops 3 residues before it.

There are 13 residues in the CDR3. Germline assignment: CDR1 LNHDA and CDR2 SQIVND (reference sequence). V lost 5 bases and J 6 bases, leaving 14 bases between the germline ends. Prevalent HPV16 infections were excluded; only incident single HPV16 infections included. The receptor's source is a woman between 18 and 69 years old with a cervical HPV16 infection that either progressed to CIN3+ or cleared (not recorded which). The sample taken for sequencing was blood buffy coat. This chain joins TRBV19 and TRBJ2-7; D might be TRBD2 (5 bases). The CDR3 DNA, read in part, is TGTGCCAGTAGTCTCGGACTTTCGGGCGAG. Translation gives CASSLGLSGE. The whole CDR3 reads CASSLGLSGEQYF.